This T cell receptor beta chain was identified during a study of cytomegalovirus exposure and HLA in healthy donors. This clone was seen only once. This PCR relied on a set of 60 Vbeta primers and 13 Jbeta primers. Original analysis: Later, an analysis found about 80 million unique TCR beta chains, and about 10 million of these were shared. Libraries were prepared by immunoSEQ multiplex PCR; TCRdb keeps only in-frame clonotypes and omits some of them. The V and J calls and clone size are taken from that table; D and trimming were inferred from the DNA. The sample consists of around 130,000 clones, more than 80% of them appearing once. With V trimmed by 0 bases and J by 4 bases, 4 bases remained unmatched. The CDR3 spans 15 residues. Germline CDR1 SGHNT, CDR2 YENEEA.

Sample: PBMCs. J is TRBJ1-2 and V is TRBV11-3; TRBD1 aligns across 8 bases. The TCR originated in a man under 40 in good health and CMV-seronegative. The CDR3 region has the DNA TGTGCCAGCAGCTTAGATCAGGGGGCTGTCTATGGCTACACCTTC. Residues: CASSLDQGAVYGYTF.